This T cell receptor (beta chain) was retrieved from a study of cytomegalovirus exposure and HLA in healthy donors. Overall study context: Sequencing of 150 million to 200 million T cells in an earlier analysis found 100 million to 140 million unique TCR beta sequences. The study, taken as a whole, reports: Most likely, a cluster of highly shared sequence variants arose as a sequencing artifact. Later analysis identified a missense DCLRE1C variant that was linked to TCR beta V- and J-gene trimming. For most TCR beta V segments, an earlier analysis put the productive rate at about 87% or about 30% of the time.

As regards this clone: Its antigen is still unknown.

13 Jbeta primers and 60 Vbeta primers were used for the PCR. Some clones are missing from TCRdb's copy, which holds only in-frame ones; the method was immunoSEQ multiplex PCR. In all, the sample yields approximately 61,000 clones. Material: PBMCs. The sequence was obtained from a woman younger than 30 in good health and CMV-seronegative.

The CDR3 spells CSVGENDQPQHF. The DNA of the CDR3 is TGCAGCGTTGGGGAGAACGATCAGCCCCAGCATTTT. The gene calls are TRBV29-1 and TRBJ1-5, with no clear D. The V gene's germline CDR1 is SQVTM and CDR2 ANQGSEA. V shed 4 bases and J shed 5 bases, with 9 bases lying between them. CDR3 size: 12 residues.